This TCR beta chain was recovered during a study of blood T cell repertoires in COVID-19. For the study at large: Samples came from the United States, Italy and Spain, spanning acute and convalescent COVID-19. PBMCs, B-cell-depleted T cells, or T cells provided the cDNA or gDNA that made up the material.

CDR1 and CDR2 (germline): MNHNY, SVGAGI (reference sequence). The V segment lost 5 bases and the J segment 1 base; nucleotides outside the gene matches: 19. The CDR3 totals 20 residues. Participants were aged about 18 to 89 years from roughly 25 US areas. Authors' methods: Estimation of nucleated cell counts was performed using reference gene primer amplification. TCRdb's copy holds only in-frame clones and misses some; the assay was immunoSEQ multiplex PCR. V and J calls and clone size are copied from that table; D and trimming were computed from the DNA. The data hold 280,000 or so clones, with 89% observed a single time.

Sequencing was carried out using PBMCs or T cells enriched from blood (not recorded which). This TCR was recovered from a woman aged 50 to 65 who had been exposed to COVID-19. This rearrangement joins TRBV6-6 to TRBJ2-2; 7 positions match TRBD1. The CDR3 coding sequence is TGTGCCAGCAGTCACCAGTACAGGGGCAAACCGATATTGAACACCGGGGAGCTGTTTTTT. Its protein is CASSHQYRGKPILNTGELFF.